This record covers a single T cell receptor (beta chain). The junction shows a germline mismatch at one end, possibly a read error. The data were taken from a study of OX40 agonist ivuxolimab in advanced cancers. Only in-frame clones appear in the TCRdb table, and some are missing; sequencing was by immunoSEQ multiplex PCR. The table records some 60,000 clones, about 91% of them present only once. This receptor was obtained from an adult with an advanced solid tumor such as melanoma, head and neck, liver or kidney cancer. The sequenced sample was CD4+ or CD8+ T cells sorted from blood, obtained in a trial of the OX40 agonist ivuxolimab.

CDR3 nucleotides: TGTGCCAGCAGCGAAGGGACAGCCCCTTCTAGCACAGATACGCAGTATTTT. Protein product: CASSEGTAPSSTDTQYF. V usage is TRBV6-1 and J usage is TRBJ2-3, with 7 nucleotides matching TRBD1. The CDR3 runs 17 residues. Germline V lookup: CDR1 MNHNS, CDR2 SASEGT.